This T cell receptor (beta chain) is from a study of T cells after yellow fever vaccination. TCRdb used MiXCR to reprocess the 5' RACE reads, holding one entry per CDR3 protein. The repertoire consists of about 630,000 distinct CDR3 sequences, with more than 9% occurring once and the leading ten covering 15%. CDR3 size: 17 residues. Germline CDR1 SGHTA, CDR2 FQGNSA. Worth noting for this clonotype: One end of the junction does not line up with germline, which may come from a read error.

The sequence was collected from a man aged 25-45 years who received the YFV17D yellow fever vaccine. J is TRBJ2-1 and V is TRBV7-2; 9 nucleotides agree with TRBD2. Sequencing used PBMCs, obtained on the day of the yellow fever booster vaccination. The CDR3 region is CASTLLISTSGLNEQFF. DNA for the CDR3: TGTGCCAGCACCTTATTAATCTCGACTAGCGGTTTGAATGAGCAGTTCTTC.